The 15 T cell receptor beta chains listed next were all sequenced from one sample in a study of blood T cells in healthy people across ages. Then a second PCR, running roughly 7 to 11 cycles, was carried out with a sample-barcoded 5' primer and a J-beta primer mix. One entry per CDR3 protein, called by TCRdb with MiXCR from the 5' RACE reads. The table records about 1.4 million distinct CDR3 sequences, 55% to 75% of them present only once. The sequenced sample consisted of blood. The receptors stem from a man aged 18 to 30 in good health.

For this clonotype: The CDR3 carries no conserved terminal phenylalanine or tryptophan, so it likely arises from a read error. This chain connects TRBV3-1 to TRBJ2-5; TRBD1 agrees at 9 bases. CDR1 and CDR2 from the germline V gene are LGHDT and YNNKEL (reference sequence). J gave up 11 bases and V 4 bases, and 11 bases lay outside the gene matches. The CDR3 consists of 14 residues. This CDR3 is CASSPGTGTLEQYL. In DNA, the CDR3 is TGTGCCAGCAGCCCCGGGACAGGGACCCTAGAGCAGTACTTA.

The J gene is TRBJ1-1, the V gene TRBV28; weak D call: TRBD1 (6 bases). The V end lost 7 bases, the J end lost 7 bases, and 19 bases lay between the germline ends. The germline V gene has CDR1 MDHEN and CDR2 SYDVKM. The CDR3 totals 14 residues. The CDR3 nucleotides read TGTGCCAGCACCCCCATGGGGGGGCCCCGTGAAGCTTTCTTT. Its translation: CASTPMGGPREAFF.

This clonotype has a handful of counts. The chain recombines TRBV29-1 with TRBJ2-5, with 9 positions matching TRBD1. The germline V gene has CDR1 SQVTM and CDR2 ANQGSEA. The CDR3 is 15 amino acids. V lost 6 bases and J lost 5; bases outside the gene matches: 13. CDR3 region: CSVGDRVKKSETQYF. CDR3 sequence (DNA): TGCAGCGTGGGGGACAGGGTTAAAAAATCGGAGACCCAGTACTTC.

The chain recombines TRBV4-1 with TRBJ2-7; 9 bases are a match to TRBD1. The CDR3 totals 16 residues. After removal of 1 base from V and 2 bases from J, the junction contained 6 bases not matched to a gene. Germline CDR1 and CDR2: MGHRA and YSYEKL. CDR3 DNA: TGCGCCAGCAGCCAAGGGGTCGGGACAGGGACCTACGAGCAGTACTTC. It translates to CASSQGVGTGTYEQYF.

The chain employs TRBV19 and TRBJ2-5, with D perhaps matching TRBD2 (5 bases). The end of the DNA aligns better with TRBJ2-7, so the J call may be wrong. CDR1 is LNHDA and CDR2 is SQIVND in the germline V gene (reference sequence). The CDR3 length is 16 residues. CDR3 amino acids: CASSTRGGGRPYEQYF. DNA of the CDR3: TGTGCCAGTAGTACCCGAGGCGGAGGTCGACCCTACGAGCAGTACTTC.

The chain's CDR3 is CATSRETGRVIQYF. In nucleotides, the CDR3 is TGTGCCACCAGCAGAGAAACAGGGCGGGTCATTCAGTACTTC. J is TRBJ2-4 and V is TRBV15; D might be TRBD1 (6 bases). Germline CDR1 LNHNV, CDR2 YYDKDF (reference sequence). Trimming pared 0 bases from V and 9 bases from J, leaving 12 bases between. The CDR3 has 14 residues.

This clonotype was observed once. The chain has TRBV21-1 and TRBJ2-1; no check of the table's D call, TRBD2, against the DNA was made. TRBV21-1 is noted as a pseudogene. The CDR3 length is 18 residues. CDR3 bases: TGTGCCAGCAGCAAAGCAGAAGAAGACGGGGGTGGGCTCTCGGAGCAGTTCTTC. Encoded protein: CASSKAEEDGGGLSEQFF.

V gene TRBV4-2 combines with J gene TRBJ2-6; D is undetermined. The CDR3 extends over 16 amino acids. V was pared by 0 bases and J by 0 bases, with 6 bases between. The germline V gene encodes CDR1 LGHNA and CDR2 YNFKEQ. The CDR3 protein is CASSQEQFSGANVLTF. In DNA, the CDR3 is TGTGCCAGCAGCCAAGAACAGTTCTCTGGGGCCAACGTCCTGACTTTC.

The chain recombines TRBV20-1 with TRBJ2-1, with 9 bases identical to TRBD1. Germline assignment: CDR1 DFQATT and CDR2 SNEGSKA (reference sequence). V lost 2 bases, J lost 5 bases, and 7 bases stayed unmatched. The CDR3 has 15 amino acids. Here the CDR3 DNA reads TGCAGTGCTAGACCGGACAGGGGACCCCACAATGAGCAGTTCTTC. Amino acid sequence: CSARPDRGPHNEQFF.

The chain uses TRBV5-1 and TRBJ2-1; the D gene is possibly TRBD1 (5 bases). The V and J ends lost 4 bases and 10 bases respectively, with 15 bases between them. CDR3 size: 13 residues. Germline lookup yields CDR1 SGHRS and CDR2 YFSETQ. The DNA of the CDR3 is TGCGCCAGCAGCCTTTCAGGGTTCTACGAGCAGTTCTTC. Its protein product is CASSLSGFYEQFF.

The chain is built from TRBV7-9 and TRBJ1-1; D gene ambiguous. Germline CDR1 SEHNR, CDR2 FQNEAQ (reference sequence). Between the trimmed V and J ends, which lost 10 bases and 11 bases, there was a span of 14 bases. CDR3 length: 10 residues. The CDR3 DNA reads TGTGCCACCGAGGCGTTGGAGGCTTTCTTT. It encodes CATEALEAFF.

The V and J genes are TRBV28 and TRBJ2-1, with D possibly matching TRBD1 (6 bases). V was cut by 3 bases and J by 7 bases, with 16 bases left in between. The CDR3 has 15 residues. Germline CDR1 is MDHEN and CDR2 is SYDVKM. This CDR3 is CASSLHREFVNEQFF. The CDR3 DNA follows: TGTGCCAGCAGTTTGCACAGGGAATTCGTAAATGAGCAGTTCTTC.

By proportion, this clonotype is medium-sized. A much larger clone differs from this one at a single base, so this may be a read error. The chain uses TRBV7-9 and TRBJ2-7; TRBD1 or TRBD2 may be the D gene (6 bases each). The V end was cut by 5 bases, the J end by 0 bases, with 11 bases between. Germline values: CDR1 SEHNR, CDR2 FQNEAQ (reference sequence). CDR3 length: 14 amino acids. The CDR3 coding sequence is TGTGCCAGCAGCGTGGGGGGCATCTCCTACGAGCAGTACTTC. It is translated as CASSVGGISYEQYF.

The rearrangement links TRBV12-3 or TRBV12-4 to TRBJ1-1; D is ambiguous. This CDR3 contains 15 residues. With 1 base removed from V and 0 bases from J, the gap between germline ends came to 9 bases. The CDR3 sequence is CASSLVGGMNTEAFF. CDR3 in DNA: TGTGCCAGCAGTTTAGTGGGCGGAATGAACACTGAAGCTTTCTTT.

The genes are TRBV20-1 and TRBJ1-2, with no clear D. Germline lookup yields CDR1 DFQATT and CDR2 SNEGSKA (reference sequence). Between the trimmed V and J ends, which lost 3 bases and 2 bases, there was a span of 10 bases. The length of the CDR3 is 13 residues. The CDR3 here is CSASGRVNYGYTF. CDR3 in DNA: TGCAGTGCTAGTGGAAGGGTAAACTATGGCTACACCTTC.